This entry describes one T cell receptor beta chain. The germline V gene encodes CDR1 SGDLS and CDR2 YYNGEE. V lost 0 bases to trimming and J lost 1 base, with 4 bases between them. The CDR3 consists of 14 residues. This record comes from a study of lymphopenia after photon versus proton radiotherapy. Some clones are missing from TCRdb's copy, which holds only in-frame ones; the method was immunoSEQ multiplex PCR. Of about 49,000 clones in the sample, around 88% were seen once. The TCR was taken from a man in his fifties or sixties with gastric cancer. This specimen was peripheral blood, taken from a patient treated with photon-based radiotherapy. The rearrangement joins TRBV9 to TRBJ2-2; no firm D call. CDR3 residues: CASSVGGNTGELFF. The CDR3 bases are TGTGCCAGCAGCGTAGGAGGGAACACCGGGGAGCTGTTTTTT.